This TCR beta chain was sequenced in a study of T cell changes during pregnancy in multiple sclerosis. This CDR3 spans 14 amino acids. Germline assignment: CDR1 SGHTA and CDR2 FQGNSA. Trimming cost V 5 bases and J 7 bases, with 14 bases left between them. Generated by immunoSEQ multiplex PCR, the TCRdb table keeps only in-frame clones and is missing some. Among tens of thousands of clones listed, about 85% were seen once. This specimen consisted of peripheral blood, obtained before pregnancy. The sequence was collected from a female donor with multiple sclerosis, enrolled in a pregnancy study. The V gene is TRBV7-2, the J gene TRBJ2-2, with D perhaps matching TRBD1 (6 bases). CDR3 residues: CASSAPGVHGELFF. CDR3 in DNA: TGTGCCAGCAGCGCCCCAGGGGTCCACGGGGAGCTGTTTTTT.